This T cell receptor (beta chain) was identified in a study of blood T cell repertoires in COVID-19 (dated by TCRdb to the early 2020s). Study-level background: The collaborator samples originated in the United States, Italy and Spain and spanned the acute and convalescent phases of COVID-19. Samples came from the ongoing ImmuneRACE study (first 160 participants) plus 1,254 subjects from 6 global collaborators. Nearly every sample came with metadata listing a de-identified subject ID, COVID-19 status, age in years and sex. The prospective study material was composed of cDNA or gDNA derived from T cells, B-cell-depleted T cells, or PBMCs. The dataset comprised deeply sampled blood TCRbeta repertoires from subjects exposed to, actively infected with, or recovered from COVID-19. Where HLA class I and class II types were available, the types were taken from metadata supplied by the sample provider, not from assay-based typing. A freely available public database, intended as a resource for researchers studying the immune response to SARS-CoV-2, is where the repertoires were released.

The germline V gene supplies CDR1 SGHRS and CDR2 YFSETQ. Trimming leaves V shorter by 0 bases and J shorter by 4 bases, with the junction holding 5 bases beyond the gene matches. Including cysteine and phenylalanine, the CDR3 has 16 amino acids. Of all the DNA, just the CDR3 is kept, 48 bases in frame from base 1. The immunoSEQ Assay, a bias-controlled multiplex PCR, was used to amplify TCRbeta CDR3 regions from genomic DNA. The original pipeline was this. Nucleated cell counts per sample were estimated from amplification of reference gene primers within the assay. To quantify the absolute abundance of each unique TCRbeta CDR3 rearrangement, sequence reads were collapsed and filtered. For each sample, productive Simpson clonality was calculated as the square root of Simpson's diversity index over productive rearrangements. The source is immuneACCESS, and TCRdb retained only in-frame sequences with V and J called. Part of the clones is not carried over; for the studies checked, unresolved V genes explain less than half of this, and the remainder is unexplained. For V, J and clone size, that table is used; D and trimming come from the DNA. In this sample the table shows 90,000 to 120,000 clones, about four fifths of which occur a single time. The ten largest clones add up to approximately 4.1% of the sample.

Overall results and qualifications from the work: The quantity of clinical and demographic metadata differed by source and by participant and was supplied without curation.

Of note for this clone: Its antigen target is currently unknown. Base-call qualities are not available, and no considerably larger clone is one nucleotide away.

Whole blood was collected in K2EDTA tubes by collaborating institutions according to the institutions' own protocols. For TCRbeta analysis, collaborators shipped samples as frozen whole blood, isolated PBMCs, or DNA extracted from either of those sample types. The sequence was collected from a human donor in a cohort sampled during active COVID-19. The specimen was peripheral blood. The rearranged chain carries TRBV5-1 and TRBJ2-3, and TRBD2 aligns with 10 junction nucleotides. The nucleotide sequence reads as follows: TGCGCCAGCAGCTTGGCAGCGGGAGGGATACCAGATACGCAGTATTTT. The resulting protein is CASSLAAGGIPDTQYF.